This note documents a single T cell receptor (beta chain) sequence. Its antigen is unknown. This sample stems from a study of shared clonotypes between healthy human individuals. V lost 3 bases and J lost 4; bases outside the gene matches: 3. In germline, CDR1 is SNHLY, CDR2 FYNNEI. This CDR3 is built from 15 residues. The protocol was immunoSEQ multiplex PCR, while the TCRdb copy is restricted to in-frame clones and leaves out a portion. In the table there are fewer than 3 million clones, 85% to 95% of which are singletons. Study observations and caveats: Researchers found naive subsets generally carried larger estimated richness than memory subsets. Sampling covered blood only; tissue repertoires likely differ.

The source is a man in his late teens or twenties in good health. Some clones in this sample may be carry-over from other donors' samples. Specimen: naive CD4+ T cells from PBMCs. Subset defined: CD45RA+ positively selected. This sequence joins TRBV2 and TRBJ2-1; the match to TRBD2 covers 10 bases. Here the CDR3 DNA reads TGTGCCAGCAGTGAGAGGACTAGCGGTTACAATGAGCAGTTCTTC. It yields the protein CASSERTSGYNEQFF.